This T cell receptor (beta chain) appears in the sequencing data of a study of T cells after yellow fever vaccination. Study outcomes and limitations: Subsequent to the booster, the majority of primary-vaccination clones reappeared (less than 97% CD4, roughly 90% CD8). Researchers report a weaker secondary response that nonetheless peaked faster, day 5 versus 15. Repertoires sorted by FACS could include abundant clonotypes that are contaminants from the bulk population.

This CDR3 region has 13 residues. Trimming took 3 bases from V and 6 from J, leaving 12 bases between them. Germline V lookup: CDR1 WNHNN, CDR2 SYGVQD (reference sequence). Note on this clonotype: What it binds is not known.

It was through 5'RACE template switching that TCR cDNA was made, with a universal primer site and UMIs added. TCRdb independently ran MiXCR on the 5' RACE reads; one entry per CDR3 protein. The sample lists approximately 90,000 distinct CDR3 sequences, around 5.8% occurring once. This TCR derives from a man aged 18 to 30 who received the YFV17D yellow fever vaccine. The chain recombines TRBV10-1 with TRBJ2-7, with TRBD1 as a possible D gene (6 bases). Sequenced material: CD8+ T cells sorted from PBMCs, taken 10 days after the yellow fever booster vaccination. CDR3 sequence (DNA): TGCGCCAGCAGTGATTATCAGGGGCGCGAGCAGTACTTC. It codes for CASSDYQGREQYF.